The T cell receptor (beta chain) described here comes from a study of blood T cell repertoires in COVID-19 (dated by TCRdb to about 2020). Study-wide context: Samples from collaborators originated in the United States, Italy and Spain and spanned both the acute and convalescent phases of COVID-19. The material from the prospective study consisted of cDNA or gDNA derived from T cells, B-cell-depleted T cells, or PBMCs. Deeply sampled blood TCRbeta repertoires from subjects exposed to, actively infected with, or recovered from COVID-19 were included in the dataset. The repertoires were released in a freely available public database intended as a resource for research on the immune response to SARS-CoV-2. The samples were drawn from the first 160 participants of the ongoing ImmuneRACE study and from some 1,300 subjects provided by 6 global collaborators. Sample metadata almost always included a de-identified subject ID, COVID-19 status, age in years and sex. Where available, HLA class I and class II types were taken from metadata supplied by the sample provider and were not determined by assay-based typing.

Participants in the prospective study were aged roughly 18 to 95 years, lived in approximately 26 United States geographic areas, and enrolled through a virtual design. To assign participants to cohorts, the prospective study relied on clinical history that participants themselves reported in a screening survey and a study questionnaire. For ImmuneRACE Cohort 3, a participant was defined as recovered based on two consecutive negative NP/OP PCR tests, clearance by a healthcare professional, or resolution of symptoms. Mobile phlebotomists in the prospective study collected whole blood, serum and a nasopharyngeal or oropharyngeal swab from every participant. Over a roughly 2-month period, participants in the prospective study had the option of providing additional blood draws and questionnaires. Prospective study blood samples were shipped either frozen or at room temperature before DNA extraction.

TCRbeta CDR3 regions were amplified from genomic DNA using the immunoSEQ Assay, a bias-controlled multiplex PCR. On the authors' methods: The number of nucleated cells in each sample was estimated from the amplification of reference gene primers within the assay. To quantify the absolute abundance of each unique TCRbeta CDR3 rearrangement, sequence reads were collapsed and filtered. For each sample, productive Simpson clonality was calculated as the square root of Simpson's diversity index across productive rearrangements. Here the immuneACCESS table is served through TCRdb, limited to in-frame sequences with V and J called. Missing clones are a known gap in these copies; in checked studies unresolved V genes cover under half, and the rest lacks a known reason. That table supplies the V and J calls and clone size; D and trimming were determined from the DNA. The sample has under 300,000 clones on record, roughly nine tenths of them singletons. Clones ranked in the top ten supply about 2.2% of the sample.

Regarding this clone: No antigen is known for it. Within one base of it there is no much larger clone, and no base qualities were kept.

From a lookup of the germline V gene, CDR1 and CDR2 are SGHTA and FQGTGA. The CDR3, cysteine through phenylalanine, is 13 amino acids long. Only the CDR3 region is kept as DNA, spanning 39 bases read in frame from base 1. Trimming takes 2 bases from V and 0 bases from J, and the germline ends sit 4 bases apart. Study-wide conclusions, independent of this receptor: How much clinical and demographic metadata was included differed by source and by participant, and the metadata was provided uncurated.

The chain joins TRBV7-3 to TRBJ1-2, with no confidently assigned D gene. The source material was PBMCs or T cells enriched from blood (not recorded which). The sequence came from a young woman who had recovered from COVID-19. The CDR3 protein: CASSLGANYGYTF. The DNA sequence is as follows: TGTGCCAGCAGCTTAGGAGCTAACTATGGCTACACCTTC.